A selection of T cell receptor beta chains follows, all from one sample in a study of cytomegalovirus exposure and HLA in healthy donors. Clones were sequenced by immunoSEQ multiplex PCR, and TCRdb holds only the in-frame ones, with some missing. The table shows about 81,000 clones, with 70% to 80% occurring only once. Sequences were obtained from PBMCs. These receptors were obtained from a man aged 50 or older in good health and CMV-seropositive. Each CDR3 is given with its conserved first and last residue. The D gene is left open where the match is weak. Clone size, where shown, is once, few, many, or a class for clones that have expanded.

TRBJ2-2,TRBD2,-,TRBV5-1,CASSKVSGSGTGELFF,TGCGCCAGCAGCAAAGTGAGCGGGAGCGGCACCGGGGAGCTGTTTTTT
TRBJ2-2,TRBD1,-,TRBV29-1,CSYEFAGGSGELFF,TGCAGCTACGAGTTCGCAGGGGGAAGCGGGGAGCTGTTTTTT
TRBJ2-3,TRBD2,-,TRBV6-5,CASSQGTSNTDTQYF,TGTGCCAGCAGTCAAGGGACTAGCAACACAGATACGCAGTATTTT
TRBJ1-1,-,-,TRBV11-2,CASSLVRDTEAFF,TGTGCCAGCAGCTTAGTGCGGGACACTGAAGCTTTCTTT
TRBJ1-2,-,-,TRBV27,CASSFLSREGYGYTF,TGTGCCAGCAGTTTCTTGTCACGGGAGGGCTATGGCTACACCTTC
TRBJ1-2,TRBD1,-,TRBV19,CASSRDRGLGGYTF,TGTGCCAGTAGCCGGGACAGGGGTCTAGGTGGCTACACCTTC
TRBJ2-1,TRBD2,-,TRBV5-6,CASSSGLAGGSEQFF,TGTGCCAGCAGCTCGGGACTAGCGGGAGGAAGTGAGCAGTTCTTC
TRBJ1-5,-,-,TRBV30,CAWSTAANNQPQHF,TGTGCCTGGAGTACCGCCGCTAACAATCAGCCCCAGCATTTT
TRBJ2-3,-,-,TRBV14,CASSHTGPDTQYF,TGTGCCAGCAGCCACACAGGTCCAGATACGCAGTATTTT
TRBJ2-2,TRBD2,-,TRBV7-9,CASSLGLASGELFF,TGTGCCAGCAGCCTGGGACTAGCATCCGGGGAGCTGTTTTTT
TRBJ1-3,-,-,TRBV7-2,CASSLGQEGNTIYF,TGTGCCAGCAGCTTAGGGCAGGAAGGAAACACCATATATTTT
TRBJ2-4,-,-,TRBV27,CASSASGTPRAKNIQYF,TGTGCCAGCAGTGCCTCCGGGACACCTAGAGCCAAAAACATTCAGTACTTC
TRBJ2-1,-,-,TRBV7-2,CASSQDFGNEQFF,-
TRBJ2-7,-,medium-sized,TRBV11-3,CASSLEDSISRYEQYF,TGTGCCAGCAGCTTAGAGGACAGTATCTCCCGCTACGAGCAGTACTTC
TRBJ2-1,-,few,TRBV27,CASSYQGAGWSEQFF,TGTGCCAGCAGTTACCAGGGTGCTGGTTGGTCGGAGCAGTTCTTC
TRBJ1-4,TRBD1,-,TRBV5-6,CASSTVGTGGNEKLFF,TGTGCCAGCTCAACCGTTGGGACAGGGGGTAATGAAAAACTGTTTTTT
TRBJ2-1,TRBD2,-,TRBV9,CASSAGVAGGRNEQFF,TGTGCCAGCAGCGCCGGGGTAGCGGGAGGGCGGAATGAGCAGTTCTTC
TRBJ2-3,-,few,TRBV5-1,CASRRDGGGNTDTQYF,TGCGCCAGCAGACGTGATGGTGGCGGGAACACAGATACGCAGTATTTT
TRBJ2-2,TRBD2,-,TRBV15,CATSRASGNTGELFF,TGTGCCACCAGCAGGGCTAGCGGGAACACCGGGGAGCTGTTTTTT
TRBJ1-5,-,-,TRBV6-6,CASSYTFGADQPQHF,TGTGCCAGCAGCTATACTTTTGGGGCAGATCAGCCCCAGCATTTT
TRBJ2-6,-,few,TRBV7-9,CASSSYSSGANVLTF,TGTGCCAGCAGCTCATACAGCTCTGGGGCCAACGTCCTGACTTTC
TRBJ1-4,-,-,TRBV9,CASSVQGRGRVDEKLFF,TGTGCCAGCAGCGTCCAGGGGCGGGGGAGAGTGGATGAAAAACTGTTTTTT
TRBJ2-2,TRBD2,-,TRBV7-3,CASSPGLVNTGELFF,TGTGCCAGCAGCCCGGGACTAGTGAACACCGGGGAGCTGTTTTTT
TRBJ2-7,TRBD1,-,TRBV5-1,CASSKGQGSHEQYF,TGCGCCAGCAGCAAGGGACAGGGTTCCCACGAGCAGTACTTC
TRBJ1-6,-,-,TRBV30,CAWRGRDRGDNSPLHF,TGTGCCTGGAGGGGACGGGACCGCGGGGATAATTCACCCCTCCACTTT
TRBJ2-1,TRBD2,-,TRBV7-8,CASSRSGSRNEQFF,TGTGCCAGCAGCCGTAGCGGGAGTCGCAATGAGCAGTTCTTC
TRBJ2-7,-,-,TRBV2,CASRQGVYFDDYYEQYF,TGTGCCAGCAGACAGGGCGTCTATTTCGATGATTACTACGAGCAGTACTTC
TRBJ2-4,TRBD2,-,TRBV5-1,CASSLSAGGTKNIQYF,TGCGCCAGCAGCTTGTCGGCGGGAGGAACCAAAAACATTCAGTACTTC
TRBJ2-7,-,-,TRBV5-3,CASYRVRKSYEQYF,TGTGCCTCTTACAGGGTAAGAAAATCCTACGAGCAGTACTTC
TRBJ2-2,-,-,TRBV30,CAWSDRVYTGELFF,TGTGCCTGGAGTGACAGGGTTTACACCGGGGAGCTGTTTTTT
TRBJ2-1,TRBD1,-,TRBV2,CASSESGQGINEQFF,TGTGCCAGCAGTGAATCGGGACAGGGTATCAATGAGCAGTTCTTC